These 24 T cell receptor beta chains came from one sample sequenced in a study of CD8 T cells in ankylosing spondylitis. Study outcomes and limitations: A TCR beta motif made of roughly eight highly homologous variants seemed typical of ankylosing spondylitis blood.

TCRdb ran MiXCR on the 5' RACE reads and lists one entry per CDR3 protein. The repertoire includes approximately 540,000 distinct CDR3 sequences, about 12% of them detected once, and around 6.8% sits in the top ten. These receptors lack a known antigen. What was sequenced was blood, either unsorted or a sorted T cell fraction (not recorded which). Every receptor here comes from a male donor with ankylosing spondylitis.

This clonotype was picked up a small number of times. The chain joins TRBV7-9 to TRBJ2-3; no clear D gene. This CDR3 spans 13 amino acids. CDR1 SEHNR and CDR2 FQNEAQ come from the germline V gene (reference sequence). V lost 1 base and J 5 bases, leaving 7 bases between the germline ends. As DNA, the CDR3 is TGTGCCAGCAGCTTAGGCGAGCAAGATACGCAGTATTTT. This sequence encodes CASSLGEQDTQYF.

This clonotype was detected many times. The genes are TRBV29-1 and TRBJ2-1, with D perhaps TRBD2 (6 bases). Per germline, CDR1 SQVTM and CDR2 ANQGSEA. Trimming shortened V by 5 bases and J by 8 bases, and 13 bases separated the two germline ends. This CDR3 contains 12 residues. The CDR3 sequence: CSVIRLDDEQFF. CDR3 coding DNA: TGCAGCGTTATAAGACTAGACGATGAGCAGTTCTTC.

This clonotype was detected only a few times. The CDR3 here is CASSFLRSSFQETQYF. The CDR3 DNA follows: TGTGCCAGCAGCTTTCTGAGAAGTTCATTTCAAGAGACCCAGTACTTC. The chain uses TRBV5-6 and TRBJ2-5; unclear D gene. V lost 2 bases and J 2 bases, leaving 16 bases between the germline ends. Germline V gene lookup returns CDR1 SGHDT and CDR2 YYEEEE. The CDR3 totals 16 residues. Based on the CDR3 plus reference TRBV5-6 and TRBJ2-5, the full variable domain is DAGVTQSPTHLIKTRGQQVTLRCSPKSGHDTVSWYQQALGQGPQFIFQYYEEEERQRGNFPDRFSGHQFPNYSSELNVNALLLGDSALYLCASSFLRSSFQETQYFGPGTRLLVL.

This clonotype has a handful of counts. This chain joins TRBV20-1 and TRBJ2-5, with a possible D match to TRBD2 (5 bases). Germline lookup yields CDR1 DFQATT and CDR2 SNEGSKA (reference sequence). This CDR3 contains 15 residues. Trimming removed 3 bases at V and 3 bases at J, with 17 bases between. CDR3 DNA sequence: TGCAGTGCTAGGATCCCTACTAGAGCCAAAGAGACCCAGTACTTC. It specifies CSARIPTRAKETQYF.

The CDR3 spells CASSPATGAYTGELFF. The CDR3 DNA is TGTGCCAGCAGTCCGGCGACAGGGGCGTACACCGGGGAGCTGTTTTTT. The V gene is TRBV12-3 or TRBV12-4, the J gene TRBJ2-2, with 8 bases fitting TRBD1. V shed 5 bases and J 3 bases; nucleotides not matched to a gene: 8. This CDR3 region has 16 residues.

The chain has TRBV20-1 and TRBJ1-5; a possible D gene is TRBD1 (6 bases). Germline CDR1 reads DFQATT; CDR2 reads SNEGSKA (reference sequence). Trimming removed 6 bases from V and 5 bases from J, with 14 bases in between. CDR3 length: 13 residues. CDR3 in amino acids: CSAGGLMHQPQHF. Here the CDR3 DNA reads TGCAGTGCGGGGGGGCTCATGCATCAGCCCCAGCATTTT.

This chain uses TRBV28 with TRBJ2-4; the D gene is possibly TRBD2 (6 bases). This CDR3 has 14 residues. Germline V gene data show CDR1 as MDHEN and CDR2 as SYDVKM. The V end was cut by 10 bases, the J end by 1 base, with 14 bases between. CDR3 sequence: CATNVRGAKNIQYF. CDR3 nucleotides: TGTGCCACCAACGTACGGGGGGCCAAAAACATTCAGTACTTC. The full variable domain, completed using reference TRBV28 and TRBJ2-4, is DVKVTQSSRYLVKRTGEKVFLECVQDMDHENMFWYRQDPGLGLRLIYFSYDVKMKEKGDIPEGYSVSREKKERFSLILESASTNQTSMYLCATNVRGAKNIQYFGAGTRLSVL.

The chain couples TRBV20-1 to TRBJ2-7; D is possibly TRBD2 (6 bases). The V end lost 5 bases, the J end lost 6 bases, and 11 bases lay between the germline ends. Germline V CDR1 and CDR2: DFQATT, SNEGSKA (reference sequence). This CDR3 region has 11 residues. The CDR3 nucleotides read TGCAGTGCTCTTAACGGGGGCGAGCAGTACTTC. Translated, it gives CSALNGGEQYF.

There are a few counts of this clonotype. The rearrangement uses TRBV5-1 and TRBJ2-3; 11 nucleotides match TRBD2. The CDR3 runs to 18 residues. Germline CDR1 reads SGHRS; CDR2 reads YFSETQ. V trimming: 4 bases; J trimming: 2 bases; junction bases outside the gene matches: 12. The chain's CDR3 is CASSGTSGSPINTDTQYF. Written as DNA, the CDR3 is TGCGCCAGCAGCGGAACTAGCGGGAGCCCCATTAACACAGATACGCAGTATTTT.

This clonotype appeared many times. The chain combines TRBV20-1 with TRBJ1-5; D uncertain. V was trimmed by 1 base and J by 4 bases, leaving 8 bases between them. This CDR3 has 13 amino acids. The germline V gene has CDR1 DFQATT and CDR2 SNEGSKA (reference sequence). CDR3 region: CSARGTGNQPQHF. The CDR3 coding sequence is TGCAGTGCTAGAGGCACGGGAAATCAGCCCCAGCATTTT.

This chain connects TRBV15 to TRBJ2-1, with D hard to call. The germline gives CDR1 LNHNV, CDR2 YYDKDF (reference sequence). The CDR3 is made up of 15 amino acids. Trimming pared 0 bases from V and 2 bases from J, leaving 8 bases between. The CDR3 here is CATSREKQTYNEQFF. The CDR3 region has the DNA TGTGCCACCAGCAGAGAGAAACAGACCTACAATGAGCAGTTCTTC.

Only a few counts were recorded for this clonotype. This chain links TRBV12-3 or TRBV12-4 with TRBJ1-4; D unclear. The CDR3 runs to 12 residues. V lost 3 bases to trimming and J lost 7 bases, with 6 bases between them. The CDR3 coding sequence is TGTGCCAGCAGTTTGTGGAGTGAAAAACTGTTTTTT. Encoded protein: CASSLWSEKLFF.

The chain couples TRBV7-2 to TRBJ1-2, with D perhaps TRBD1 (5 bases). Germline V gene data show CDR1 as SGHTA and CDR2 as FQGNSA. CDR3 length: 16 residues. Trimming removed 3 bases at V and 2 bases at J, with 16 bases between. The CDR3 loop reads CASSLGAGTENYGYTF. CDR3 nucleotide sequence: TGTGCCAGCAGCTTGGGAGCCGGGACGGAGAACTATGGCTACACCTTC.

CDR3 nucleotides: TGCAGTGCCCGACCTCGAACCGATAATGGCTACACCTTC. It encodes CSARPRTDNGYTF. The chain recombines TRBV20-1 with TRBJ1-2; D not resolved. The germline CDR1 and CDR2 sequences are DFQATT and SNEGSKA (reference sequence). The CDR3 is made up of 13 amino acids. V gave up 6 bases and J gave up 6 bases, with 17 bases separating them.

V is TRBV6-2 or TRBV6-3 and J is TRBJ2-7; 12 bases align to TRBD2. V shed 4 bases and J 0 bases; nucleotides not matched to a gene: 7. The CDR3 is 17 residues long. CDR1 is MNHEY, CDR2 SVGEGT, per germline. The CDR3 region has the DNA TGTGCCAGCAGTTTAGGGACTAGCGGGTTATCCTCCTACGAGCAGTACGTC. This translates into CASSLGTSGLSSYEQYV.

This clonotype occurred many times. This chain links TRBV15 with TRBJ2-1; D tentatively reads TRBD1 or TRBD2 (5 bases each). Germline CDR1 is LNHNV and CDR2 is YYDKDF (reference sequence). The CDR3 extends over 16 amino acids. V lost 5 bases and J lost 2, with 16 bases in between. This CDR3 is CATSETRDATYNEQFF. CDR3 in DNA: TGTGCCACCAGCGAGACCCGGGACGCCACCTACAATGAGCAGTTCTTC. Full variable domain (outside the CDR3, taken from reference TRBV15 and TRBJ2-1): DAMVIQNPRYQVTQFGKPVTLSCSQTLNHNVMYWYQQKSSQAPKLLFHYYDKDFNNEADTPDNFQSRRPNTSFCFLDIRSPGLGDTAMYLCATSETRDATYNEQFFGPGTRLTVL.

This chain's CDR3 is CASSLLSSGRAAGDEQFF. The CDR3, as DNA: TGCGCCAGCAGCTTGTTGAGTAGCGGGAGGGCCGCTGGAGATGAGCAGTTCTTC. The chain recombines TRBV5-1 with TRBJ2-1, with 11 bases identical to TRBD2. The CDR3 extends over 18 amino acids. With V trimmed by 1 base and J by 8 bases, 14 bases remained unmatched. CDR1 and CDR2 (germline): SGHRS, YFSETQ.

This clonotype was seen repeatedly, ten times or more. The genes are TRBV5-1 and TRBJ2-1; D might be TRBD1 (5 bases). The CDR3 contains 13 residues. The V gene lost 7 bases and the J gene lost 9 bases, with 17 bases spanning the gap. The germline gives CDR1 SGHRS, CDR2 YFSETQ. The CDR3: CASSPSGQGEQFF. CDR3 bases: TGCGCCAGCTCCCCTTCGGGTCAGGGTGAGCAGTTCTTC.

This chain joins TRBV5-6 and TRBJ2-7; tentatively, D is TRBD1 (6 bases). This CDR3 is built from 12 residues. The germline V gene has CDR1 SGHDT and CDR2 YYEEEE. V dropped 5 bases and J dropped 6 bases, with 12 bases sitting between them. CDR3 region: CASRPRGGEQYF. For the CDR3, the DNA is TGTGCCAGCAGACCCAGGGGTGGCGAGCAGTACTTC.

The chain employs TRBV7-2 and TRBJ2-5; perhaps D is TRBD1 or TRBD2 (6 bases each). Trimming pared 2 bases from V and 4 bases from J, leaving 11 bases between. The V gene's germline CDR1 is SGHTA and CDR2 FQGNSA. The CDR3 has 14 amino acids. Here the CDR3 DNA reads TGTGCCAGCAGCTTAAGGCCGGGGGCAGAGACCCAGTACTTC. Its translation is CASSLRPGAETQYF.

In this sample, this clonotype turned up a few times. One end of the junction varies from germline; a read error may be responsible. The gene calls are TRBV2 and TRBJ2-1, with D unclear. Germline-derived CDR1 and CDR2 are SNHLY and FYNNEI. The CDR3 extends over 10 amino acids. CDR3 sequence: CASKEGAGVF. The DNA for the CDR3 is TGTGCCAGCAAGGAAGGAGCTGGGGTCTTC.

A few counts support this clonotype. The chain links TRBV7-2 to TRBJ2-7; no clear D. Trimming cost V 1 base and J 2 bases, with 9 bases left between them. The CDR3 extends over 14 amino acids. CDR1 is SGHTA, CDR2 FQGNSA, per germline. CDR3 region: CASSLVRVAYEQYF. In nucleotides, the CDR3 is TGTGCCAGCAGCTTAGTCCGGGTTGCCTACGAGCAGTACTTC. The full variable domain, with the rest looked up from reference TRBV7-2 and TRBJ2-7, is GAGVSQSPSNKVTEKGKDVELRCDPISGHTALYWYRQSLGQGLEFLIYFQGNSAPDKSGLPSDRFSAERTGGSVSTLTIQRTQQEDSAVYLCASSLVRVAYEQYFGPGTRLTVT.

The V gene is TRBV14, the J gene TRBJ2-3, with no clear D. CDR1 and CDR2 from the germline V gene are SGHDN and FVKESK. V shed 0 bases and J shed 0 bases, with 16 bases lying between them. The CDR3 has 18 residues. CDR3 DNA sequence: TGTGCCAGCAGCCAAGATCGGATCTCCTTTGTAAGCACAGATACGCAGTATTTT. Encoded protein: CASSQDRISFVSTDTQYF. Filled out from reference TRBV14 and TRBJ2-3, the complete variable domain reads EAGVTQFPSHSVIEKGQTVTLRCDPISGHDNLYWYRRVMGKEIKFLLHFVKESKQDESGMPNNRFLAERTGGTYSTLKVQPAELEDSGVYFCASSQDRISFVSTDTQYFGPGTRLTVL.

The sample holds a few counts of this clonotype. The V and J genes are TRBV20-1 and TRBJ2-5; D perhaps matches TRBD1 (5 bases). From germline, CDR1 is DFQATT and CDR2 SNEGSKA (reference sequence). The CDR3 spans 14 residues. Deletions cut 4 bases from V and 4 bases from J, with 16 bases between. The CDR3 DNA follows: TGCAGTGCTACAGGGTTTAGTATTCGAGAGACCCAGTACTTC. This codes for CSATGFSIRETQYF.